The rows below give T cell receptor beta chains drawn from one sample of a study of blood T cell repertoires in COVID-19. Assay: immunoSEQ multiplex PCR; the TCRdb copy retains only in-frame clones and omits some. Here the sample spans roughly 140,000 clones, more than 75% being singletons. Sequencing was carried out using peripheral blood. The receptors were gathered from a man aged 60-69 years with active or convalescent COVID-19. Both conserved end residues are part of each CDR3. The D gene is left open where the match is weak.

j_call v_call d_call cdr3_aa
TRBJ2-3 TRBV7-7 NA CASSFSAGTTDTQYF
TRBJ2-7 TRBV29-1 NA CSVAGAFYEQYF
TRBJ2-1 TRBV7-2 TRBD2 CASSLDTSGTNEQFF
TRBJ2-3 TRBV4-1 NA CASSQEEYTDTQYF
TRBJ2-7 TRBV13 TRBD2 CASSQGTSGAPTYEQYF
TRBJ2-1 TRBV9 NA CASSVGLGHEQFF
TRBJ1-2 TRBV2 NA CASRRRGSDYGYTF
TRBJ2-3 TRBV19 TRBD2 CASSAGLAGTDTQYF
TRBJ1-5 TRBV6-5 NA CASREQGYSNQPQHF
TRBJ2-2 TRBV7-3 TRBD2 CASSPIAGVVTGELFF
TRBJ2-3 TRBV10-3 NA CAISERLRGDTQYF
TRBJ1-1 TRBV18 TRBD1 CASSNDRGLAEAFF
TRBJ1-1 TRBV11-2 NA CASSQGWDTEAFF
TRBJ2-7 TRBV29-1 NA CSVVPGPTASYEQYF
TRBJ2-3 TRBV27 NA CASSLNGKADTQYF
TRBJ1-3 TRBV6-4 NA CARQASSGNTIYF
TRBJ1-5 TRBV5-1 NA CASSLNGHSNQPQHF
TRBJ2-5 TRBV24-1 TRBD1 CATSLGNRGRGETQYF
TRBJ2-7 TRBV5-8 NA CASSPNYEQYF
TRBJ2-7 TRBV29-1 TRBD1 CSVGDRDPFEQYF
TRBJ1-1 TRBV23-1 TRBD1 CASGYIAPLRGPNTEAFF
TRBJ2-2 TRBV5-1 TRBD1 CASSSGQGATSGELFF
TRBJ2-5 TRBV29-1 TRBD1 CSVEATGGETQYF
TRBJ2-4 TRBV15 NA CATSRRVIQYF
TRBJ2-1 TRBV10-3 NA CAISDDSKARRANEQFF
TRBJ2-5 TRBV5-8 NA CASTPGLERTRTQYF
TRBJ2-7 TRBV3-1/TRBV3-2 NA CASTPRAGNYEQYF
TRBJ2-1 TRBV30 NA CAWSVANSYNEQFF
TRBJ1-1 TRBV19 NA CASSPLQGANTEAFF
TRBJ1-6 TRBV6-5 TRBD1 CASSRQGEDNSPLHF
TRBJ2-2 TRBV9 NA CASSVRTFAGELFF
TRBJ1-3 TRBV7-9 NA CASSLGRDRNTIYF